This T cell receptor (beta chain) was sequenced during a study of cytomegalovirus exposure and HLA in healthy donors. Trimming cost V 8 bases and J 4 bases; bases outside gene matches: 6. Germline assignment: CDR1 MNHEY and CDR2 SMNVEV (reference sequence). The CDR3 totals 14 residues. About this clone: What it binds is unknown.

General study points: A later analysis appeared to link common viral pathogens to several of the most significant clusters. There were three CMV-associated chains whose specificity for CMV antigens was confirmed in vitro. V- and J-gene trimming of TCR beta was linked (in a later analysis) to a missense DCLRE1C variant. Being productive about 87% or about 30% of the time was typical of most TCR beta V segments in an earlier analysis.

The study ran its PCR with 60 Vbeta and 13 Jbeta primers. Generated by immunoSEQ multiplex PCR, the TCRdb table keeps only in-frame clones and is missing some. The data show some 150,000 clones, around 83% seen once. The sequence came from a man aged 40-55 years in good health and CMV-seropositive. The chain carries TRBV27 and TRBJ2-3; 10 positions match TRBD2. Sequencing was carried out using PBMCs. CDR3 sequence reads: CASLGLAVPDTQYF. The CDR3 coding sequence is TGTGCCAGCCTCGGACTAGCGGTGCCAGATACGCAGTATTTT.